This section outlines one T cell receptor beta chain sequence together with its context. Its antigen is unknown. The sample originates from a study of identical twins. TCRdb reanalysed the 5' RACE reads using MiXCR and keeps one entry per CDR3 protein. The sample lists nearly 250,000 distinct CDR3 sequences, roughly 7% occurring once. Broader study findings: Some out-of-frame alpha sequences were shared by twins, and these showed excess low generation probability.

These sequences were also reported in another study, on yellow fever vaccine responses in identical twins.

The sequence was collected from a woman aged 18-29 years in good health. What was sequenced was memory (CD45RO+) T cells sorted from blood.

Here the CDR3 reads CASSPGQAFSYEQYF. CDR3 coding DNA: TGTGCCAGCTCACCAGGACAAGCATTCTCCTACGAGCAGTACTTC. V gene TRBV18 combines with J gene TRBJ2-7; D might be TRBD1 (5 bases). In germline, CDR1 is KGHSH, CDR2 LQKENI. The CDR3 contains 15 residues. V lost 2 bases, J lost 0 bases, and 11 bases lay in between.